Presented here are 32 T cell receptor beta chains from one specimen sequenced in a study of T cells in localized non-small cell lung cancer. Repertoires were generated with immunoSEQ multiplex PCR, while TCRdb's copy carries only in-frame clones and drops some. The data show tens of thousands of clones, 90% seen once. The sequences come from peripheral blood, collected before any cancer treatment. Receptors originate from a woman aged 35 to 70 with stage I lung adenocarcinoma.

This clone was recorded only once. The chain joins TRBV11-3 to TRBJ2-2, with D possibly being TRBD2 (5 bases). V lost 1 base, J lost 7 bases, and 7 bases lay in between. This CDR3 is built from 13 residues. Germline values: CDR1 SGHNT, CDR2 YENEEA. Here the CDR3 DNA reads TGTGCCAGCAGCTTAGCGGAGGTCGGGGAGCTGTTTTTT. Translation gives CASSLAEVGELFF.

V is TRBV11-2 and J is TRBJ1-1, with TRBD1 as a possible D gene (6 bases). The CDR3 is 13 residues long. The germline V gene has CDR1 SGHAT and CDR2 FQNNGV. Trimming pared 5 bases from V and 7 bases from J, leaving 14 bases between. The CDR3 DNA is TGTGCCAGCAGCCAACTCGGGGGCAGTGAAGCTTTCTTT. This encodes CASSQLGGSEAFF.

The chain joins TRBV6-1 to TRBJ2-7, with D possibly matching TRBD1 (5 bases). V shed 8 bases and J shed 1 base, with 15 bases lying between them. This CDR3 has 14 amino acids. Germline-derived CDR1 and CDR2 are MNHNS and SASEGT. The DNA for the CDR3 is TGTGCCAGCGCCTCAGGGCCCGCTTCCTACGAGCAGTACTTC. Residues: CASASGPASYEQYF.

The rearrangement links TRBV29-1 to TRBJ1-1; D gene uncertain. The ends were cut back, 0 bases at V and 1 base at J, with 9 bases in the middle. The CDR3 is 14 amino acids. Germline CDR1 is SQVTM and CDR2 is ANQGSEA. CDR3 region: CSVEDSPQNTEAFF. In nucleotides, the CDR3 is TGCAGCGTTGAAGATTCTCCCCAGAACACTGAAGCTTTCTTT.

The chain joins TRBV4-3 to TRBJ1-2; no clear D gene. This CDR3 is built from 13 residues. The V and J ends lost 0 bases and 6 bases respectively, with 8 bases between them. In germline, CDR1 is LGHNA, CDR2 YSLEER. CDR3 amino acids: CASSQDFGNGYTF. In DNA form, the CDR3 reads TGCGCCAGCAGCCAAGATTTTGGGAATGGCTACACCTTC.

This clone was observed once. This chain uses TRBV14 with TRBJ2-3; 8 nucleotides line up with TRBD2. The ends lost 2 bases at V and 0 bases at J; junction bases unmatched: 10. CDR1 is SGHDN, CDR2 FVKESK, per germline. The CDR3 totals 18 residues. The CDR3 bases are TGTGCCAGCAGCCAAACGGCGGGGGGAATGGGGAGCACAGATACGCAGTATTTT. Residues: CASSQTAGGMGSTDTQYF.

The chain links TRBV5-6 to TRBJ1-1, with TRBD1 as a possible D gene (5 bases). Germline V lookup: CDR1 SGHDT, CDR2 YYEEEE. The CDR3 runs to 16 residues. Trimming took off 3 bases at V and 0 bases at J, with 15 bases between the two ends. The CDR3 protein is CASSSLIQGVNTEAFF. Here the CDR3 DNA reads TGTGCCAGCAGCTCGTTAATCCAGGGAGTGAACACTGAAGCTTTCTTT.

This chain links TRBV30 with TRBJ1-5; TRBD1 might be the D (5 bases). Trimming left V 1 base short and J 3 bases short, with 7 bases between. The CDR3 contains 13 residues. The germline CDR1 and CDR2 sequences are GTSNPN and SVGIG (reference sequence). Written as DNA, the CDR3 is TGTGCCTGGAGTGGGGGCTACAATCAGCCCCAGCATTTT. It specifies CAWSGGYNQPQHF.

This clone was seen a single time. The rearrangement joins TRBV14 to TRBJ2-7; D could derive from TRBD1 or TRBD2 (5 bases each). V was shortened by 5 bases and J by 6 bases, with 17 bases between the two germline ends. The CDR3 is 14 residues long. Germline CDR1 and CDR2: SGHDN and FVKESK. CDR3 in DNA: TGTGCCAGCAGCAATCTTCGAGGGGCGGGCGAGCAGTACTTC. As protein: CASSNLRGAGEQYF.

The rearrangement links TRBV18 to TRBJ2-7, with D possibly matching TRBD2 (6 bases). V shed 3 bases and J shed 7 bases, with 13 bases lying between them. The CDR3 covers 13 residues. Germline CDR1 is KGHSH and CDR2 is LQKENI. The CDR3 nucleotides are TGTGCCAGCTCACCCTCTAGCGCGGGGGAGCAGTACTTC. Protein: CASSPSSAGEQYF.

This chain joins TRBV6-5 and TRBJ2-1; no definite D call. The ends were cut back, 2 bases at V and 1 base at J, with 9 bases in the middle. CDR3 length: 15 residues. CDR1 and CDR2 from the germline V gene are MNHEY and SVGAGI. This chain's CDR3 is CASSYDRNSYNEQFF. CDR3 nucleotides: TGTGCCAGCAGTTACGATAGGAATTCCTACAATGAGCAGTTCTTC.

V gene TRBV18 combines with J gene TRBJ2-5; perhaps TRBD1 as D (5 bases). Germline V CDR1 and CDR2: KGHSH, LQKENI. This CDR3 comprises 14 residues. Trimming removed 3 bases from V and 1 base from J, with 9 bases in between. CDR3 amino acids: CASSPGPPQETQYF. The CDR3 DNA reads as TGTGCCAGCTCACCGGGGCCACCCCAAGAGACCCAGTACTTC.

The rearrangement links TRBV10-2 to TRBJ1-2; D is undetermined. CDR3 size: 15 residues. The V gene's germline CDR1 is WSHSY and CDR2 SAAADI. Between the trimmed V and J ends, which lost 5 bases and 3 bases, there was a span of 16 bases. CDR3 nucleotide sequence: TGCGCCAGCAGTCTCTCTGCGGCCTCTGACTATGGCTACACCTTC. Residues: CASSLSAASDYGYTF.

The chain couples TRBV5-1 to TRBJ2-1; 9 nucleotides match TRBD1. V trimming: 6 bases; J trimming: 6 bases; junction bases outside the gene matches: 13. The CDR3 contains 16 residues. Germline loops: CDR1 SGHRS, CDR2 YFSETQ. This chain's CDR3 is CASTSTILTGGNEQFF. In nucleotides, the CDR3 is TGCGCCAGCACATCTACTATACTGACAGGGGGCAATGAGCAGTTCTTC.

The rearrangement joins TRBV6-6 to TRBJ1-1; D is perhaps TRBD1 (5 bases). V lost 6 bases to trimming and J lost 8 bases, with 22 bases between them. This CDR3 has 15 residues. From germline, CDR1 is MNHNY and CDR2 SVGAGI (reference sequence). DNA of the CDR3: TGTGCCAGCAGCCGCCCTTCGACAGTAGTAGGGGAAGCTTTCTTT. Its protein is CASSRPSTVVGEAFF.

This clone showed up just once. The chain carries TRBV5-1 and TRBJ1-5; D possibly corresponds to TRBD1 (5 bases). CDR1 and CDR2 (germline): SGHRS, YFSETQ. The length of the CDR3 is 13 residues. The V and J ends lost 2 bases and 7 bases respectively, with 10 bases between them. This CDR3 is CASSFEGTQPQHF. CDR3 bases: TGCGCCAGCAGCTTCGAAGGGACCCAGCCCCAGCATTTT.

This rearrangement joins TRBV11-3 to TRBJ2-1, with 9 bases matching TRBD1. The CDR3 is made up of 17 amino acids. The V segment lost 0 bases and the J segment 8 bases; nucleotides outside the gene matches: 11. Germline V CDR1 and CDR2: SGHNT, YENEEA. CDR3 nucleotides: TGTGCCAGCAGCTTAGATGGGGCCGGGACAGGGTTGGATGAGCAGTTCTTC. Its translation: CASSLDGAGTGLDEQFF. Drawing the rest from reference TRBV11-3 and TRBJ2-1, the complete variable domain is EAGVVQSPRYKIIEKKQPVAFWCNPISGHNTLYWYLQNLGQGPELLIRYENEEAVDDSQLPKDRFSAERLKGVDSTLKIQPAELGDSAVYLCASSLDGAGTGLDEQFFGPGTRLTVL.

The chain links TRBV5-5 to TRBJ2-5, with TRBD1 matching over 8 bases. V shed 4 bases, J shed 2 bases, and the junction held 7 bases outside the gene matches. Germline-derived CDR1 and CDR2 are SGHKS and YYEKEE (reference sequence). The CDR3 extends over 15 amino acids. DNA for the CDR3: TGTGCCAGCAGCCTCTTGACAGGGGAGCAAGAGACCCAGTACTTC. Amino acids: CASSLLTGEQETQYF.

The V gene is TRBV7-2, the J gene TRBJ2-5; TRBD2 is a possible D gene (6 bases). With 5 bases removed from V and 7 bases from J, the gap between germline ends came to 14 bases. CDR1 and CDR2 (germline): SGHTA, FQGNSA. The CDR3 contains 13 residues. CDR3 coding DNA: TGTGCCAGCAGCCCCCCCGGGGGAGGGACCCAGTACTTC. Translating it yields CASSPPGGGTQYF.

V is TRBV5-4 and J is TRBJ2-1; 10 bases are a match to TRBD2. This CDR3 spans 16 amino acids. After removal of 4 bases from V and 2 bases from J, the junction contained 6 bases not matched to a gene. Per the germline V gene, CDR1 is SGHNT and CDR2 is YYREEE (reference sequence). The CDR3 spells CASSARSGRAYNEQFF. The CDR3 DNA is TGTGCCAGCAGCGCCCGAAGCGGGAGGGCCTACAATGAGCAGTTCTTC. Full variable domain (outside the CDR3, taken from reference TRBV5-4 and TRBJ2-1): ETGVTQSPTHLIKTRGQQVTLRCSSQSGHNTVSWYQQALGQGPQFIFQYYREEENGRGNFPPRFSGLQFPNYSSELNVNALELDDSALYLCASSARSGRAYNEQFFGPGTRLTVL.

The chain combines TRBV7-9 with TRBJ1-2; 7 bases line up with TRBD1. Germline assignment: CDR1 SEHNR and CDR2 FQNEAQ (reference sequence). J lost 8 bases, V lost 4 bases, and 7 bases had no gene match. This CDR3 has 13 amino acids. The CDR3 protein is CASSSTGAGGYTF. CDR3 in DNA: TGTGCCAGCAGCTCCACAGGGGCAGGAGGCTACACCTTC.

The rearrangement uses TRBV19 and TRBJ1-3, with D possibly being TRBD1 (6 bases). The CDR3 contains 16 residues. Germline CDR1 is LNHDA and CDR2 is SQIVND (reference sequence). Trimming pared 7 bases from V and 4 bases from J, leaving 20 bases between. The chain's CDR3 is CASNPYPGDGGNTIYF. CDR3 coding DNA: TGTGCCAGTAATCCATACCCAGGGGACGGAGGAAACACCATATATTTT.

CDR3 amino acids: CATGEPGHLEAFF. The CDR3 DNA sequence: TGTGCCACCGGGGAACCGGGACACCTCGAAGCTTTCTTT. The chain carries TRBV15 and TRBJ1-1, with D perhaps TRBD1 (6 bases). This CDR3 spans 13 amino acids. Germline V gene lookup returns CDR1 LNHNV and CDR2 YYDKDF (reference sequence). Between the trimmed V and J ends, which lost 8 bases and 8 bases, there was a span of 18 bases.

The DNA for the CDR3 is TGTGCCACCAGCAGAGATTCCTCCGCGTCGAACACCGGGGAGCTGTTTTTT. Protein: CATSRDSSASNTGELFF. The chain has TRBV15 and TRBJ2-2; D ambiguous. The germline CDR1 and CDR2 sequences are LNHNV and YYDKDF (reference sequence). V shed 0 bases and J shed 0 bases, with 11 bases lying between them. The CDR3 spans 17 residues.

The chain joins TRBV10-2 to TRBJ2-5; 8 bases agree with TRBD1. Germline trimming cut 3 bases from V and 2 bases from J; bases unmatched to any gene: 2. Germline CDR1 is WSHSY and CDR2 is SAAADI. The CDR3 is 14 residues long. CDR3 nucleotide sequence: TGCGCCAGCAGTGATTACAGGGGGCAAGAGACCCAGTACTTC. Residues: CASSDYRGQETQYF.

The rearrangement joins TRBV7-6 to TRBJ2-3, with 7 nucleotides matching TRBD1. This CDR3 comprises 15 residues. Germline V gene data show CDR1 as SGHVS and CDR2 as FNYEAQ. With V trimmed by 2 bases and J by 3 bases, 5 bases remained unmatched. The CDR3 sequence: CASSLQGQRTDTQYF. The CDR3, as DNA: TGTGCCAGCAGCTTACAGGGACAGAGGACAGATACGCAGTATTTT.

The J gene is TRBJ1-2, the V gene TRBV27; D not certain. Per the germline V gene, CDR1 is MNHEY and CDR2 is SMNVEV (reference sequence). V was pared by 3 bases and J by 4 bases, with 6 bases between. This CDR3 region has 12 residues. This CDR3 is CASSFYGYGYTF. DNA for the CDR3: TGTGCCAGCAGTTTCTACGGCTATGGCTACACCTTC.

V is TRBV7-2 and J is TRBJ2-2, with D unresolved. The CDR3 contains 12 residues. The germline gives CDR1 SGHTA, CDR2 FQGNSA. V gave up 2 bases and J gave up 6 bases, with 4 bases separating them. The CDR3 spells CASSLLAGELFF. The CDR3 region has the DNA TGTGCCAGCAGCTTACTTGCCGGGGAGCTGTTTTTT.

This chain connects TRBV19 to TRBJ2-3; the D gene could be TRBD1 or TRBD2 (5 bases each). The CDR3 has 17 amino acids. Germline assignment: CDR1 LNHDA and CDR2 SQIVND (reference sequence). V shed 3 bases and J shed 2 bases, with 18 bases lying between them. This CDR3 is CASSIEGLVTFTDTQYF. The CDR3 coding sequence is TGTGCCAGTAGTATTGAGGGGCTGGTGACCTTCACAGATACGCAGTATTTT.

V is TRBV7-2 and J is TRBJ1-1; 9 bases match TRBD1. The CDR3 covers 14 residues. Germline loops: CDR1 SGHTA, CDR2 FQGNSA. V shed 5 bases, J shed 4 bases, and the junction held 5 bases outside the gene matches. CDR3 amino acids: CASSGQGPGTEAFF. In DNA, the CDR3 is TGTGCCAGCAGCGGACAGGGGCCGGGCACTGAAGCTTTCTTT. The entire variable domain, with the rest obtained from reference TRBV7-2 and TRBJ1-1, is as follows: GAGVSQSPSNKVTEKGKDVELRCDPISGHTALYWYRQSLGQGLEFLIYFQGNSAPDKSGLPSDRFSAERTGGSVSTLTIQRTQQEDSAVYLCASSGQGPGTEAFFGQGTRLTVV.

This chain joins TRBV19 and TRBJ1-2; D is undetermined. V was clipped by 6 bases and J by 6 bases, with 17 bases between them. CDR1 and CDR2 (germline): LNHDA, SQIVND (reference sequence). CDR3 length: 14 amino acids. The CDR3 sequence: CASSPRASYHGYTF. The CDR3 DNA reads TGTGCCAGTAGCCCTCGGGCGAGCTATCATGGCTACACCTTC.

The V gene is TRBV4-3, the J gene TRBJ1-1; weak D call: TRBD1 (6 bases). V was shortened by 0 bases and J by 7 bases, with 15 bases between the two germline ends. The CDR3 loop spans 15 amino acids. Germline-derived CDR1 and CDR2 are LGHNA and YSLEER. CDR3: CASSQEGGALIEAFF. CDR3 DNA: TGCGCCAGCAGCCAAGAAGGGGGGGCCCTAATTGAAGCTTTCTTT.